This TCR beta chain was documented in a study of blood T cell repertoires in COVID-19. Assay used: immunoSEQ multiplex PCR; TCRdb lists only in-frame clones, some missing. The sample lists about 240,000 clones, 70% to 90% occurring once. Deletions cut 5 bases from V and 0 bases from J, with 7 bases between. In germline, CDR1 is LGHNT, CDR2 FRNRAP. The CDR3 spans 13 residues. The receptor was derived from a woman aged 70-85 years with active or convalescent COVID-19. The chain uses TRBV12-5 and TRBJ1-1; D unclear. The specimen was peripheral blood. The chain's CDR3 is CASGHQVNTEAFF. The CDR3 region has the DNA TGTGCTAGTGGTCATCAGGTGAACACTGAAGCTTTCTTT.